The T cell receptor beta chain described here comes from a study of T cells in Graves' hyperthyroidism and ophthalmopathy. Using RNA transcripts as the source, TCR beta CDR3 regions were amplified. HTBI primers were used for first-round RT-PCR of the TCR CDR3. TCRdb used MiXCR to reprocess the multiplex PCR reads, holding one entry per CDR3 protein. The repertoire includes around 600,000 distinct CDR3 sequences, 12% to 15% of them detected once, and roughly 7.1% sits in the top ten. Study-wide findings and caveats: Among thyroid clonotypes expanded above 0.001, most also appeared in blood.

Germline V CDR1 and CDR2: MNHNS, SASEGT. Trimming took 7 bases from V and 0 from J, leaving 15 bases between them. This CDR3 has 15 residues. This clonotype was seen repeatedly, ten times or more. Its antigen is not identified. Source material: blood. The chain has TRBV6-1 and TRBJ1-1; D possibly corresponds to TRBD1 (5 bases). This receptor was obtained from a woman in her late teens or twenties with Graves' ophthalmopathy. CDR3 sequence reads: CASIRSGTLNTEAFF. The CDR3 DNA reads as TGTGCCAGCATACGATCCGGGACTCTGAACACTGAAGCTTTCTTT.